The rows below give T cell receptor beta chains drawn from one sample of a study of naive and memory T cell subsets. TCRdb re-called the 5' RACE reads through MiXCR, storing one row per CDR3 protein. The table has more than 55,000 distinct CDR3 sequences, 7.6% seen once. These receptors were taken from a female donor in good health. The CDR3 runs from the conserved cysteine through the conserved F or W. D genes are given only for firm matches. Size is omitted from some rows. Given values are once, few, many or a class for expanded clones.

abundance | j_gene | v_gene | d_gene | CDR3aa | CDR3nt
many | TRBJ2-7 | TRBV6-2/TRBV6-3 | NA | CASRSGGFFYEQYF | TGTGCCAGCAGGTCCGGAGGATTTTTTTACGAGCAGTACTTC
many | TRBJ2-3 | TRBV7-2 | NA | CASSRTRTDTQYF | TGTGCCAGCAGCCGCACCCGCACAGATACGCAGTATTTT
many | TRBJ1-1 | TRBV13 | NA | CASSTPGTEAFF | TGTGCCAGCAGCACCCCAGGGACTGAAGCTTTCTTT
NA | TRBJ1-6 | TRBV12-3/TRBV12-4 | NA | CASSFGGLNSPLHF | TGTGCCAGCAGTTTCGGCGGCTTAAATTCACCCCTCCACTTT
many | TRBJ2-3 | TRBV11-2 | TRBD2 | CASSRLSGGMNTQYF | TGTGCCAGCAGCCGCCTTAGCGGGGGGATGAATACGCAGTATTTT
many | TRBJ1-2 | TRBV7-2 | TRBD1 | CASSLTGAQDYGYTF | TGTGCCAGCAGCCTCACAGGGGCCCAAGACTATGGCTACACCTTC
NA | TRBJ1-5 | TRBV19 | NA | CASSSDSTYQPQHF | TGTGCCAGTAGTTCCGACAGTACATATCAGCCCCAGCATTTT
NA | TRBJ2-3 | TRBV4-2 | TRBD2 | CASSNRGGPTDTQYF | TGTGCCAGCAGCAACCGGGGGGGCCCCACAGATACGCAGTATTTT
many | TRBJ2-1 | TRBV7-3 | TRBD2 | CASSRGGTGLEQFF | TGTGCCAGCAGCCGGGGGGGGACGGGTCTGGAGCAGTTCTTC
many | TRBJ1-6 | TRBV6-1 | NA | CASSSRSAGNSPLHF | TGTGCCAGCAGCTCCAGATCGGCGGGTAATTCACCCCTCCACTTT
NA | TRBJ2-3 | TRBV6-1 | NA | CASSESPLTDTQYF | TGTGCCAGCAGTGAATCGCCACTCACAGATACGCAGTATTTT
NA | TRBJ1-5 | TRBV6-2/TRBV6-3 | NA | CASSYGSQGIQPQHF | TGTGCCAGCAGTTACGGGTCCCAGGGTATCCAGCCCCAGCATTTT
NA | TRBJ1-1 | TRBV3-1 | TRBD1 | CASSPGGGTEAFF | TGTGCCAGCAGCCCAGGGGGAGGCACTGAAGCTTTCTTT
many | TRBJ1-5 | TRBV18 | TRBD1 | CASSPPGTGSQPQHF | TGTGCCAGCTCACCACCGGGGACAGGCAGTCAGCCCCAGCATTTT
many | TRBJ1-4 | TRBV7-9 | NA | CASSLDLGEKLFF | TGTGCCAGCAGCTTAGACTTGGGTGAAAAACTGTTTTTT
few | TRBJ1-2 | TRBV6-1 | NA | CASSESHLYGYTF | TGTGCCAGCAGTGAATCCCACTTATATGGCTACACCTTC
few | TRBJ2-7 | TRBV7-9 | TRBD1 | CASSFSLNRDRDHEQYF | TGTGCCAGCAGCTTTTCACTTAACCGGGACAGGGACCACGAGCAGTACTTC
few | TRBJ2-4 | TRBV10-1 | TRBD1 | CASSESDTGTVAKNIQYF | TGCGCCAGCAGTGAGTCTGATACCGGGACAGTAGCCAAAAACATTCAGTACTTC
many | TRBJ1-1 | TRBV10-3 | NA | CAISELRRAGDTEAFF | TGTGCCATCAGTGAGTTAAGACGGGCCGGGGATACTGAAGCTTTCTTT
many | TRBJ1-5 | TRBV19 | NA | CASSPGHRQPQHF | TGTGCCAGTAGTCCGGGACATCGGCAGCCCCAGCATTTT
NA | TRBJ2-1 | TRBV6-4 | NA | CASSDGGADYNEQFF | TGTGCCAGCAGTGACGGCGGGGCCGACTACAATGAGCAGTTCTTC
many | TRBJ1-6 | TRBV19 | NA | CASSTTVTSSYNSPLHF | TGTGCCAGTAGTACCACAGTGACGAGCTCCTATAATTCACCCCTCCACTTT
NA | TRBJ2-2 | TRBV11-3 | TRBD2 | CASSLLAGEPPGELFF | TGTGCCAGCAGCTTACTGGCGGGGGAGCCACCCGGGGAGCTGTTTTTT
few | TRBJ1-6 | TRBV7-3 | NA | CASSASSYNSPLHF | TGTGCCAGCAGCGCCAGCTCCTATAATTCACCCCTCCACTTT
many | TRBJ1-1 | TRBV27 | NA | CASSFGGGLGTEAFF | TGTGCCAGCAGTTTTGGGGGGGGATTGGGGACTGAAGCTTTCTTT
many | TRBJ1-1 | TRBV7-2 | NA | CASSFQGRTEAFF | TGTGCCAGCAGCTTCCAGGGGAGGACTGAAGCTTTCTTT
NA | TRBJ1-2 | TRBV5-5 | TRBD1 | CASSYEGQSRAYGDTF | TGTGCCAGCAGCTACGAGGGACAGAGTAGGGCATATGGCGACACCTTC
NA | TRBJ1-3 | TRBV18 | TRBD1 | CASSPLGTGNSGNTIYF | TGTGCCAGCTCACCACTCGGGACAGGGAACTCTGGAAACACCATATATTTT
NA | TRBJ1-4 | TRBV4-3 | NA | CASSLLTNQGQLFF | TGCGCCAGCAGCCTCCTAACCAACCAGGGTCAGCTGTTTTTT
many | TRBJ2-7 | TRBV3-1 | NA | CASSQAGQGYEQYF | TGTGCCAGCAGCCAAGCTGGGCAAGGGTACGAGCAGTACTTC
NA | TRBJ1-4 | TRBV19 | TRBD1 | CASTPDGQGGRKLFF | TGTGCCAGTACCCCTGACGGACAGGGTGGCAGAAAACTGTTTTTT
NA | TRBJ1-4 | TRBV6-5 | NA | CASSYSGGEKLFF | TGTGCCAGCAGTTACTCGGGGGGTGAAAAACTGTTTTTT
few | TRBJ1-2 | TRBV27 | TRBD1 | CASSLSTGAVYGYTF | TGTGCCAGCAGTTTATCGACAGGGGCGGTCTATGGCTACACCTTC
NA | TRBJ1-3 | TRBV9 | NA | CASSVGTGPGNTIYF | TGTGCCAGCAGCGTAGGTACGGGCCCCGGAAACACCATATATTTT
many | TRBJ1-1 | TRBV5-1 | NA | CASSDDRNGEAFF | TGCGCCAGCAGCGACGACAGGAATGGGGAAGCTTTCTTT
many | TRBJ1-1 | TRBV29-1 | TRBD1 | CSARTGRQTEAFF | TGCAGCGCACGGACAGGGAGGCAAACTGAAGCTTTCTTT
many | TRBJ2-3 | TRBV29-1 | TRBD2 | CSGRLAGGPNTQYF | TGCAGCGGAAGACTAGCGGGGGGCCCTAATACGCAGTATTTT
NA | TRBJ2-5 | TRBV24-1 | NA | CATRADRPQETQYF | TGTGCCACCAGAGCGGACAGACCCCAAGAGACCCAGTACTTC
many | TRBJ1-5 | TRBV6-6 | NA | CASSSGLTGQPQHF | TGTGCCAGCAGTTCCGGGCTCACCGGGCAGCCCCAGCATTTT
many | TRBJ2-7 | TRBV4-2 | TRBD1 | CASSLDRDSYEQYF | TGTGCCAGCAGCCTGGACAGGGATAGCTACGAGCAGTACTTC
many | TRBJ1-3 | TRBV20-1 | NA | CSAKGAGPSLGNTIYF | TGCAGTGCTAAAGGGGCCGGCCCTTCGCTCGGAAACACCATATATTTT
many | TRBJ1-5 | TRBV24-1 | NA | CATSGGSVNQPQHF | TGTGCCACCAGTGGAGGATCGGTCAATCAGCCCCAGCATTTT
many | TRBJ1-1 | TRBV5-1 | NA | CASSPGTFNTEAFF | TGCGCCAGCAGCCCCGGGACCTTCAACACTGAAGCTTTCTTT
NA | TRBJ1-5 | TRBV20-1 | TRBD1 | CSARYRGTGGRQPQHF | TGCAGTGCTAGGTACCGCGGGACAGGGGGGAGGCAGCCCCAGCATTTT
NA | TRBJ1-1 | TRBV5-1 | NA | CASSLATALNTEAFF | TGCGCCAGCAGCTTGGCGACGGCTCTGAACACTGAAGCTTTCTTT
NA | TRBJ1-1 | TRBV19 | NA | CASSIRRGLNTEAFF | TGTGCCAGTAGTATAAGGAGAGGACTGAACACTGAAGCTTTCTTT
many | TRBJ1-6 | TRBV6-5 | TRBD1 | CASRGTGNSPLHF | TGTGCCAGCAGAGGGACAGGAAATTCACCCCTCCACTTT
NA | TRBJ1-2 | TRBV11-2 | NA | CASSALFSGPRGYTF | TGTGCCAGCAGCGCCCTCTTCTCCGGCCCACGGGGCTACACCTTC